Below, one TCR beta chain is given with its context. Its antigen is unidentified. The data stem from a study of T cells in Graves' hyperthyroidism and ophthalmopathy. Template material for amplifying TCR beta CDR3 regions consisted of RNA transcripts. The HTBI set primed first-round TCR CDR3 RT-PCR. TCRdb re-called the multiplex PCR reads with MiXCR, one entry per CDR3 protein. Among 650,000 to 800,000 distinct CDR3 sequences listed, about 45% were seen once. Study-wide findings and caveats: A model of 13 V-J features distinguished ophthalmopathy from stable hyperthyroidism. Among thyroid clonotypes expanded above 0.001, most also appeared in blood.

V lost 5 bases, J lost 1 base, and 11 bases lay in between. Germline values: CDR1 SQVTM, CDR2 ANQGSEA. CDR3 length equals 14 residues. Uncontrolled infection, other autoimmune disease, pregnancy and lactation each barred patients from inclusion. Diagnosing involved the use of clinical symptoms, serum thyroxine and TRAb, thyroid ultrasound and orbital computed tomography. Sequencing used peripheral blood or thyroid tissue (not recorded which). The gene calls are TRBV29-1 and TRBJ2-2; D not resolved. This TCR was recovered from an adult man with Graves' disease, either hyperthyroidism or ophthalmopathy (not recorded which). The CDR3 DNA reads as TGCAGCGTTCGTGGGGTGGGGAACACCGGGGAGCTGTTTTTT. It specifies CSVRGVGNTGELFF.